This T cell receptor (beta chain) was recovered during a study of T cells in Graves' hyperthyroidism and ophthalmopathy. Study-wide results and caveats: The model predicted ophthalmopathy a median around six months before onset. Most thyroid-expanded clonotypes above 0.001 were also found in blood.

Calling Graves' hyperthyroidism stable meant ophthalmopathy did not progress within 18 months. Cells are PBMCs isolated from 10 ml of fresh blood. Worth noting for this clonotype: Its antigen is not known.

This CDR3 has 22 residues. Germline values: CDR1 DFQATT, CDR2 SNEGSKA (reference sequence). Trimming stripped 0 bases from V and 2 bases from J, with 35 bases between. Amplification of TCR beta CDR3 regions used RNA as the template. The study used the HTBI primer set for a first-round RT-PCR of the TCR CDR3. TCRdb passed the multiplex PCR reads through MiXCR, listing each CDR3 protein once. The sample includes around 700,000 distinct CDR3 sequences, around 40% of them seen just once. The chain has TRBV20-1 and TRBJ2-7, with D perhaps TRBD1 or TRBD2 (5 bases each). The TCR originated in a woman aged 40 to 50 with Graves' hyperthyroidism. Sequenced sample: blood. The CDR3 DNA sequence: TGCAGTGCTAGAGATCTCCCTCTCTTTCGCCGGGGCCTCGACGCGGCTCCCTACGAGCAGTACTTC. Encoded protein: CSARDLPLFRRGLDAAPYEQYF.